This T cell receptor beta chain was recovered during a study of vaccination effects on CD4 cells after COVID-19. The ends were cut back, 6 bases at V and 6 bases at J, with 12 bases in the middle. CDR3 length equals 13 residues. Study results and limitations: In the late period after vaccination, infection- and vaccine-induced clones contracted markedly.

TCRdb keeps only in-frame clones here, not all; method: immunoSEQ multiplex PCR. Among some 68,000 clones listed, 70% to 90% were seen once. Before any sequencing was done, the ViraFEST assay used viral peptide pools to expand antigen-specific CD4+ T cells. Following an approximately eleven-day culture, CD4+ T cells were purified. All participants had two doses of either the BNT162b2 or mRNA-1273 vaccine. IL-2 at 9 to 10 IU/ml and peptides at 8.5 to 10 ug/ml were added to cultured PBMC, about 1.8 million per well. Of note for this clone: Antigen specificity is unknown.

The sample consisted of CD4+ T cells from PBMCs cultured with HCoV-229E spike peptides, taken after COVID-19 vaccination. This chain joins TRBV12-3 or TRBV12-4 and TRBJ1-5; a weak D match, TRBD1 (5 bases). The sequence came from a human donor who received a COVID-19 vaccine. In DNA form, the CDR3 reads TGTGCCAGCAGCAGGACAAGGGGTCAGCCCCAGCATTTT. Protein product: CASSRTRGQPQHF.